The T cell receptor beta chain under discussion was sequenced for a study of cytomegalovirus exposure and HLA in healthy donors. Whole-study results and caveats: A later analysis, which compared TCR beta chains of equal frequency, found the HLA-associated ones more clonally expanded. Among the CMV-associated chains, a few were confirmed in vitro as specific for CMV antigens. A later analysis by the authors found several of the most significant clusters apparently linked to common viral pathogens. Later analysis demonstrated an association between a missense DCLRE1C variant and TCR beta V- and J-gene trimming.

The germline V and J ends were trimmed by 6 bases and 0 bases, with 6 bases remaining between them. CDR3 length: 14 residues. Germline CDR1 MNHEY, CDR2 SMNVEV (reference sequence). To note about this clone: The antigen is undetermined.

The PCR made use of 60 Vbeta and 13 Jbeta primers. The data were produced by immunoSEQ multiplex PCR, yet TCRdb's version contains in-frame clones alone and is incomplete. The data contain fewer than 120,000 clones, around four fifths of them seen just once; the ten biggest clones take up about 6.6%. The sequencing input was PBMCs. The clonotype comes from a man aged 25 to 40 in good health and CMV-seropositive. The J gene is TRBJ2-6, the V gene TRBV27, with D maybe TRBD2 (5 bases). CDR3 residues: CASRGSSGANVLTF. The CDR3 coding sequence is TGTGCCAGCAGGGGGAGCTCTGGGGCCAACGTCCTGACTTTC.